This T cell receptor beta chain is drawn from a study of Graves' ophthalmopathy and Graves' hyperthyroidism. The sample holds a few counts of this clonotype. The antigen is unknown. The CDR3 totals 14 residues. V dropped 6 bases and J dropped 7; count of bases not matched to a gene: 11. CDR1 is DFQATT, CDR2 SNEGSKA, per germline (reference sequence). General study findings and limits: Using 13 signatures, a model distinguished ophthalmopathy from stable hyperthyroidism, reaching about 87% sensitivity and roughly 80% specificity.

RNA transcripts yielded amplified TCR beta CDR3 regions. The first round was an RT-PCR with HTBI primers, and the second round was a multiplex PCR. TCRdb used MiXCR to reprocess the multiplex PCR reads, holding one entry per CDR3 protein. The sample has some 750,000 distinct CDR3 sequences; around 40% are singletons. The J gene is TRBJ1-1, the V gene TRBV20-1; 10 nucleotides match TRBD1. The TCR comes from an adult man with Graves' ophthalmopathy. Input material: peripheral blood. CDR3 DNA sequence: TGCAGTGCGATACAGGGACAGGGGATAAATGAAGCTTTCTTT. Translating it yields CSAIQGQGINEAFF.